This T cell receptor (beta chain) was profiled in a study of T cells in tuberculosis. For the study at large: T cells were selected with CD1B tetramers loaded with glucose monomycolate. IGRA-negative adolescents, IGRA-positive adolescents with latent tuberculosis and adults with active tuberculosis formed this South African cohort. Study findings and constraints: Active tuberculosis alpha repertoires lay closer to GMM-specific TCRs than controls'. Shorter CDR3-alpha in active tuberculosis partly drove smaller distances.

To note about this clone: Its antigen is unknown.

TCRdb's copy holds only in-frame clones and misses some; the assay was immunoSEQ multiplex PCR. The data contain some 40,000 clones, 95% of them singletons. Trimming took 5 bases from V and 1 from J, leaving 12 bases between them. The CDR3 has 14 residues. Germline loops: CDR1 SGHVS, CDR2 FQNEAQ. The clonotype was recovered from a donor between 10 and 29 years old with latent tuberculosis or without tuberculosis infection. The V gene is TRBV7-8, the J gene TRBJ2-7; D is ambiguous. Sequenced input: PBMCs. The CDR3 sequence: CASSQTGWSYEQYF. DNA for the CDR3: TGTGCCAGCAGCCAGACTGGGTGGTCCTACGAGCAGTACTTC.